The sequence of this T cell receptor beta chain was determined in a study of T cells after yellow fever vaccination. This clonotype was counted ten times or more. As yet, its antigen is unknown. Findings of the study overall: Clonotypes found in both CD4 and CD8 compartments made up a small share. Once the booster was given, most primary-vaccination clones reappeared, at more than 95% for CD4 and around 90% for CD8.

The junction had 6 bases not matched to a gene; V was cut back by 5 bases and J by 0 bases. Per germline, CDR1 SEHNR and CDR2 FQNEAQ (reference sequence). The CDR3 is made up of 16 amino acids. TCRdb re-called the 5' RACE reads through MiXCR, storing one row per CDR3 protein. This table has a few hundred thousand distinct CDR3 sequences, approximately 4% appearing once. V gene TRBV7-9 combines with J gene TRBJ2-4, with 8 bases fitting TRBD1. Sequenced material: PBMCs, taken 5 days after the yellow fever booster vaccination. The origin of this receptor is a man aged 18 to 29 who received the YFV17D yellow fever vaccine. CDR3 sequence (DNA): TGTGCCAGCAGCACCACAGGGGGAGTAGCCAAAAACATTCAGTACTTC. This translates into CASSTTGGVAKNIQYF.